The entry that follows covers one T cell receptor beta chain sequence. This clone appeared a single time. It lacks a known antigen. Per-base quality was not reported, and no clone a single base away is much larger than it. This same CDR3 is encoded by further DNA sequences in the sample. The sample comes from a study of blood T cell repertoires in COVID-19 (TCRdb year 2020). With respect to the entire study: The collaborator samples originated in the United States, Italy and Spain and spanned the acute and convalescent phases of COVID-19. The prospective study material was composed of cDNA or gDNA derived from T cells, B-cell-depleted T cells, or PBMCs. The dataset comprised deeply sampled blood TCRbeta repertoires from subjects exposed to, actively infected with, or recovered from COVID-19. The repertoires were released in a freely available public database intended as a resource for research on the immune response to SARS-CoV-2. Samples came from the ongoing ImmuneRACE study (first 160 participants) plus 1,254 subjects from 6 global collaborators. Nearly every sample came with metadata listing a de-identified subject ID, COVID-19 status, age in years and sex. HLA class I and class II types, where available, came from metadata supplied by the sample provider rather than from assay-based typing.

Compared with germline, V lacks 6 bases and J lacks 1 base; bases without a gene match: 5. The CDR3 has 14 amino acids, counting the end cysteine and phenylalanine. Only CDR3 DNA is held: 42 bases, read in frame from base 1. In the germline V gene, CDR1 corresponds to MNHEY and CDR2 to SVGAGI. The investigation overall reported the following: The amount of clinical and demographic metadata varied by source and participant and was provided uncurated.

Each collaborating institution followed its own protocols to collect whole blood in K2EDTA tubes. For TCRbeta analysis, collaborator samples were shipped as frozen whole blood, as isolated PBMCs, or as DNA extracted from either sample type. TCRbeta CDR3 regions were amplified from genomic DNA by means of the immunoSEQ Assay, a bias-controlled multiplex PCR. As for the original processing: The number of nucleated cells in each sample was estimated by amplification of reference gene primers within the assay. To quantify the absolute abundance of each unique TCRbeta CDR3 rearrangement, sequence reads were collapsed and filtered. For each sample, productive Simpson clonality was calculated by taking the square root of Simpson's diversity index across productive rearrangements. This immuneACCESS table, as held by TCRdb, lists in-frame sequences with V and J called but not all clones. Of the missing ones, under half trace to an unresolved V gene in checked studies; the others have no known cause. From that table come the V and J calls and clone size; the DNA was used to work out D and trimming. Recorded for this sample are approximately 130,000 clones; 70% to 80% of them occurred a single time. 6.5% to 9.5% of the sample lies in the top ten.

This clonotype was obtained from a human donor in a cohort sampled during active COVID-19. Sequences were obtained from peripheral blood. The rearrangement combines TRBV6-5 with TRBJ2-7, with 8 bases aligning to TRBD1. CDR3 sequence: CASRLGQGSYEQYF. The nucleotide sequence is given as TGTGCCAGCAGACTTGGACAGGGTTCCTACGAGCAGTACTTC.